The following is a T cell receptor beta chain sequence with its context. It lacks a known antigen. One base away there is no much larger clone; base qualities are not given. The sample originates from a study of PD-L1 blockade in urothelial cancer (dated by TCRdb to 2015 to 2018). With respect to the entire study: Every patient began therapy in 2014 and was given atezolizumab 1,200 mg intravenously every 3 weeks. About 90% of the roughly 30 patients were males with bladder-origin urothelial cancer, and about two thirds of the roughly 30 reported a prior smoking history. Patients had an ECOG performance status of 0 or 1 and had received between 0 and 3 prior chemotherapy regimens. Blood samples were analyzed at 3 weeks after treatment start (second dose) and at 6 weeks after treatment start. Blood samples yielded a median of around 150,000 T cells and more than 75,000 unique TCRs, with median clonality roughly 0.085. Somatic, immune and clinical correlates of response to PD-L1 blockade with atezolizumab in urothelial cancer were the focus of an exploratory multi-omic analysis. Pretreatment tumor samples, along with matched peripheral blood serially collected before and after atezolizumab treatment, were subjected to TCR sequencing. Durable clinical benefit was defined as progression-free survival longer than 6 months, and TCR features were also tested against progression-free and overall survival. Whole exome sequencing and RNA sequencing of pretreatment tumors were performed alongside TCR sequencing in the same patients. Durable clinical benefit was achieved by nine patients and was not achieved by 20 patients. Pretreatment blood TCR-seq was available for fewer than 30 patients, at least one posttreatment blood collection was obtained for around 25 patients, and tumor TCR-seq was available for around 25 patients.

From cysteine to phenylalanine, the CDR3 is 18 amino acids long. Only the CDR3 portion is preserved as DNA: 54 bases, with reading frame beginning at the first base. Each PCR received spiked-in synthetic TCR analog templates so that absolute template abundance could be estimated from read counts. TCRbeta CDR3 regions were amplified from genomic DNA with bias-controlled V and J gene primers using the immunoSEQ assay. Rearranged TCRbeta segments were sequenced at approximately 20X coverage. For the original study's pipeline: Sequencing errors were corrected by clustering, and CDR3s were annotated against IMGT so that V, D and J genes could be assigned. Downstream analyses used only productive TCRbeta rearrangements and left out out-of-frame or stop-codon sequences. Clonality was calculated as one minus the Shannon entropy normalized by the log of the number of unique productive sequences. Clones differing between time points or between blood and tumor were identified by Fisher's exact test with Benjamini-Hochberg correction at adjusted p below 0.01. In its TCRdb copy, this immuneACCESS table keeps in-frame sequences only and misses some clones. Where compared with another copy, unresolved V genes explain less than half of these, and the others have no known cause. Clonal size and the V and J genes are those of that table, whereas D and trimming came from the DNA. A total of approximately 18,000 clones appear in this sample, roughly four fifths of them only once. 1.5% to 2% of the sample is in the top ten clones.

This sample's time point label indicates: peripheral blood 6 weeks after treatment start. A cohort of approximately 31 patients with locally advanced or metastatic urothelial carcinoma, treated at Memorial Sloan Kettering on a trial protocol, was included. Peripheral blood mononuclear cells were collected pretreatment and during treatment, with between 1 and 8 total time points per patient. The Qiagen DNeasy Blood extraction kit was used to purify genomic DNA from total PBMCs and tumor samples. PBMCs were collected pretreatment and during treatment, and were isolated and stored as previously described. The investigation overall reported the following: Because the sample size was small (n ≈ 30) and many exploratory analyses were performed, the results are intended to be hypothesis-generating. Improved progression-free and overall survival was found to be associated with pretreatment peripheral blood TCR clonality below the median. Among patients with durable benefit, tumor-associated TCR clones showed greater expansion in peripheral blood 3 weeks after treatment started (n of about 21, p = 0.022).

The rearranged segments are TRBV21-1 and TRBJ2-1; TRBD2, the D gene given by the table, was not confirmed from the DNA. TRBV21-1 is recorded as a pseudogene. The sequence derives from a man between 45 and 60 years old with urothelial cancer. The specimen comprised PBMCs, sampled around atezolizumab (anti-PD-L1) treatment. The DNA is as follows: TGTGCCAGCAGCAAATCCCGCGGGGGTGCAATACGCTACAATGAGCAGTTCTTC. Translated, it reads CASSKSRGGAIRYNEQFF.